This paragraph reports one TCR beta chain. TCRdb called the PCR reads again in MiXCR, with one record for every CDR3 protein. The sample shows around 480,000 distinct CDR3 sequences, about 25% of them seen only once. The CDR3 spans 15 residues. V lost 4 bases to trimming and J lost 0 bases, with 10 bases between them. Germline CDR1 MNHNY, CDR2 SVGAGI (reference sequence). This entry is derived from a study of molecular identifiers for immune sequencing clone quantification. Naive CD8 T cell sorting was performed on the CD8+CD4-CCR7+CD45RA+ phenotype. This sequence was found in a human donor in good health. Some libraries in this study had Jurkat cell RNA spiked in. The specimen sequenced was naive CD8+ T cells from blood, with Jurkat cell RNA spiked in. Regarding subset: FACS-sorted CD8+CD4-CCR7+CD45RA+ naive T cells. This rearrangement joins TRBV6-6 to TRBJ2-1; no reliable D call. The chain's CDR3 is CASSFAGNSYNEQFF. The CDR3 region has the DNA TGTGCCAGCAGTTTTGCCGGAAACTCCTACAATGAGCAGTTCTTC.